One and the same sample provided the 18 T cell receptor beta chains below, sequenced in a study of radiotherapy plus CTLA-4 blockade in lung cancer (dated by TCRdb to about 2018). Receptors were amplified or captured by the immunoSEQ multiplex PCR assay. In TCRdb, the immuneACCESS table is reduced to in-frame sequences with V and J assigned. These tables do not hold every clone; where another copy was compared, an unresolved V gene accounts for under half, and the others remain unexplained. Within this sample are approximately 40,000 clones, with about 86% of them counted one time only. The ten largest clones capture about 20% of the sample. The specimen was peripheral blood, collected from a patient treated with radiotherapy plus ipilimumab. These receptors were taken from a human donor with non-small cell lung cancer whose response to radiotherapy plus ipilimumab could not be evaluated.

This chain connects TRBV6-5 to TRBJ2-7, with D perhaps TRBD2 (6 bases). V was pared by 5 bases and J by 0 bases, with 11 bases between. Germline assignment: CDR1 MNHEY and CDR2 SVGAGI. This CDR3 has 14 amino acids. Here the CDR3 reads CASSQDGSSYEQYF. CDR3 nucleotides: TGTGCCAGCAGTCAGGACGGGAGCTCCTACGAGCAGTACTTC.

The genes are TRBV7-2 and TRBJ2-7, with TRBD2 as a possible D gene (7 bases). V lost 3 bases to trimming and J lost 4 bases, with 16 bases between them. The germline CDR1 and CDR2 sequences are SGHTA and FQGNSA. The CDR3 runs 15 residues. CDR3 sequence reads: CASSFPGGGGYEQYF. The CDR3 nucleotides are TGTGCCAGCAGCTTTCCGGGGGGCGGCGGGTACGAGCAGTACTTC.

The chain uses TRBV5-4 and TRBJ1-1, with 7 nucleotides matching TRBD1. The germline CDR1 and CDR2 sequences are SGHNT and YYREEE (reference sequence). V was pared by 3 bases and J by 1 base, with 6 bases of the junction left unmatched. This CDR3 region has 15 residues. The CDR3 reads CASSYRQGPNTEAFF. Here the CDR3 DNA reads TGTGCCAGCAGCTACCGACAGGGACCGAACACTGAAGCTTTCTTT.

The chain combines TRBV23-1 with TRBJ2-5; D is perhaps TRBD1 (8 bases). TRBV23-1 is filed as an ORF, its function uncertain. Trimming shortened V by 6 bases and J by 5 bases, and 25 bases separated the two germline ends. CDR3 length: 17 amino acids. CDR3 region: CASSRPVIQGGMETQYF. Written as DNA, the CDR3 is TGCGCCAGCAGCCGCCCAGTAATACAGGGGGGGATGGAGACCCAGTACTTC.

This clone was found a few times. The chain links TRBV4-2 to TRBJ1-1, with 7 bases identical to TRBD1. The CDR3 is 16 amino acids. Germline-derived CDR1 and CDR2 are LGHNA and YNFKEQ. Trimming at V came to 0 bases and at J to 1 base, leaving 5 bases not matched to a gene. The CDR3 DNA reads TGTGCCAGCAGCCAAGATCAGGCAGGGGGGAACACTGAAGCTTTCTTT. It specifies CASSQDQAGGNTEAFF.

The V and J genes are TRBV18 and TRBJ2-2, with a weak D call TRBD1 (5 bases). The CDR3 consists of 15 residues. Germline CDR1 KGHSH, CDR2 LQKENI. V gave up 2 bases and J gave up 4 bases, with 11 bases separating them. The CDR3: CASSPVQGLTGELFF. The CDR3 region has the DNA TGTGCCAGCTCACCAGTGCAGGGCCTCACCGGGGAGCTGTTTTTT. Together with reference TRBV18 and TRBJ2-2, the CDR3 gives the full variable domain: NAGVMQNPRHLVRRRGQEARLRCSPMKGHSHVYWYRQLPEEGLKFMVYLQKENIIDESGMPKERFSAEFPKEGPSILRIQQVVRGDSAAYFCASSPVQGLTGELFFGEGSRLTVL.

The chain couples TRBV28 to TRBJ2-7; tentative D call: TRBD2 (5 bases). The CDR3 loop spans 14 amino acids. Per the germline V gene, CDR1 is MDHEN and CDR2 is SYDVKM. The ends were cut back, 4 bases at V and 0 bases at J, with 10 bases in the middle. The CDR3 coding sequence is TGTGCCAGCAGTTCGAGACTAAGCTCCTACGAGCAGTACTTC. Translating it yields CASSSRLSSYEQYF.

In nucleotides, the CDR3 is TGTGCCATCAGTGGGGGAGGGACCGCAACTAATGAAAAACTGTTTTTT. It encodes CAISGGGTATNEKLFF. The chain is built from TRBV10-3 and TRBJ1-4; possibly TRBD1 for D (5 bases). The V end was cut by 4 bases, the J end by 0 bases, with 12 bases between. Germline CDR1 ENHRY, CDR2 SYGVKD. The CDR3 totals 16 residues.

This rearrangement joins TRBV5-1 to TRBJ1-1; 9 nucleotides line up with TRBD1. Trimming cost V 3 bases and J 4 bases; bases outside gene matches: 7. This CDR3 spans 15 amino acids. Germline-derived CDR1 and CDR2 are SGHRS and YFSETQ. The CDR3 DNA reads as TGCGCCAGCAGCTCTCGGACAGGGGCAGGCACTGAAGCTTTCTTT. Its protein is CASSSRTGAGTEAFF.

The chain uses TRBV7-9 and TRBJ1-1, with no clear D. Trimming took off 7 bases at V and 4 bases at J, with 16 bases between the two ends. CDR1 SEHNR and CDR2 FQNEAQ come from the germline V gene (reference sequence). CDR3 length: 14 amino acids. The chain's CDR3 is CASTFVRDSTEAFF. In DNA, the CDR3 is TGTGCCAGCACCTTTGTGCGGGATAGCACTGAAGCTTTCTTT.

This chain links TRBV11-2 with TRBJ1-2; TRBD1 is a possible D gene (5 bases). V lost 6 bases and J 4 bases, leaving 12 bases between the germline ends. This CDR3 has 13 amino acids. Germline CDR1 SGHAT, CDR2 FQNNGV. CDR3: CASRNDRTYGYTF. In DNA, the CDR3 is TGTGCCAGCAGGAACGACAGAACCTATGGCTACACCTTC.

The CDR3 DNA sequence: TGTGCCAGCAGTTCTCCTTTTGAAGGGGGCTACGAGCAGTACTTC. It yields the protein CASSSPFEGGYEQYF. V is TRBV28 and J is TRBJ2-7; maybe TRBD1 (6 bases). The CDR3 loop spans 15 amino acids. V was trimmed by 4 bases and J by 3 bases, leaving 16 bases between them. Per germline, CDR1 MDHEN and CDR2 SYDVKM.

The rearrangement uses TRBV28 and TRBJ1-1; no clear D gene. The CDR3 runs 13 residues. V lost 6 bases, J lost 0 bases, and 8 bases lay in between. CDR1 and CDR2 (germline): MDHEN, SYDVKM. In nucleotides, the CDR3 is TGTGCCAGCAGCATCCACTTGAACACTGAAGCTTTCTTT. Amino acids: CASSIHLNTEAFF.

The V and J genes are TRBV18 and TRBJ2-7; 8 nucleotides agree with TRBD2. CDR1 and CDR2 (germline): KGHSH, LQKENI. Trimming cost V 3 bases and J 2 bases; bases outside gene matches: 6. The CDR3 has 15 amino acids. CDR3 amino acids: CASSPTAGETYEQYF. In DNA, the CDR3 is TGTGCCAGCTCACCCACAGCGGGAGAGACCTACGAGCAGTACTTC.

The V and J genes are TRBV7-9 and TRBJ1-6; TRBD1 might be the D (5 bases). Germline V CDR1 and CDR2: SEHNR, FQNEAQ (reference sequence). The germline V and J ends were trimmed by 8 bases and 7 bases, with 18 bases remaining between them. This CDR3 contains 15 residues. The CDR3 region has the DNA TGTGCCAGCGGGGGAGGAGACAGCCGAAATTCACCCCTCCACTTT. It yields the protein CASGGGDSRNSPLHF.

The V and J genes are TRBV5-1 and TRBJ2-5, with D possibly TRBD2 on 5 matching bases. CDR3 size: 13 residues. The ends were cut back, 3 bases at V and 7 bases at J, with 13 bases in the middle. Germline CDR1 reads SGHRS; CDR2 reads YFSETQ. The chain's CDR3 is CASSSPGKRTQYF. In nucleotides, the CDR3 is TGCGCCAGCAGCTCCCCCGGGAAGCGGACCCAGTACTTC.

The chain uses TRBV19 and TRBJ1-2, with D uncertain. CDR1 LNHDA and CDR2 SQIVND come from the germline V gene (reference sequence). CDR3 length: 15 amino acids. V shed 6 bases and J shed 0 bases, with 14 bases lying between them. Written as DNA, the CDR3 is TGTGCCAGTAGCTCCCTGCCAGAAGCTAACTATGGCTACACCTTC. Its translation: CASSSLPEANYGYTF.

The J gene is TRBJ2-3, the V gene TRBV7-9, with TRBD1 matching over 11 bases. Germline CDR1 is SEHNR and CDR2 is FQNEAQ (reference sequence). V lost 5 bases and J lost 4; bases outside the gene matches: 8. CDR3 length equals 16 residues. Written as DNA, the CDR3 is TGTGCCAGCAGCCCCTGGACAGGGGGCGAAGCAGATACGCAGTATTTT. Translating it yields CASSPWTGGEADTQYF.